This TCR beta chain was captured by sequencing in a study of technical replicates of blood from several donors. This table comes from immunoSEQ multiplex PCR, and its TCRdb copy is limited to in-frame clones, with some not included. Of tens of thousands of clones in the sample, nearly 97% were seen once. The CDR3 spans 19 residues. With 3 bases clipped from V and 5 bases from J, the junction kept 19 bases outside the gene matches. Germline V gene lookup returns CDR1 ENHRY and CDR2 SYGVKD. The rearrangement joins TRBV10-3 to TRBJ2-7; TRBD2 aligns across 10 bases. Material for sequencing was T cells isolated from PBMCs. The origin of this receptor is a human donor in good health. CDR3 sequence reads: CAISEGGPGLALVVDEQYF. In DNA, the CDR3 is TGTGCCATCAGTGAAGGGGGTCCGGGACTAGCGTTAGTGGTCGACGAGCAGTACTTC.